This T cell receptor (beta chain) is drawn from a study of cytomegalovirus exposure and HLA in healthy donors. The CDR3 is 13 residues long. Germline CDR1 reads SGHNT; CDR2 reads YYREEE (reference sequence). V gave up 0 bases and J gave up 3 bases, with 7 bases separating them. This clone was counted a few times. Its specificity is unknown. The PCR had 60 Vbeta and 13 Jbeta primers. Here immunoSEQ multiplex PCR was the method, and the copy in TCRdb shows in-frame clones only, minus some. The sample has some 180,000 clones, approximately 76% seen once. Findings of the study overall: Across donors, presence/absence analyses took sequencing depth to be roughly uniform.

V and J are TRBV5-4 and TRBJ2-7, with D tentatively TRBD2 (6 bases). The sample comprised PBMCs. This receptor was identified in a young woman in good health and CMV-seropositive. CDR3 DNA: TGTGCCAGCAGCTTGGCGGGGGTCTACGAGCAGTACTTC. This translates into CASSLAGVYEQYF.